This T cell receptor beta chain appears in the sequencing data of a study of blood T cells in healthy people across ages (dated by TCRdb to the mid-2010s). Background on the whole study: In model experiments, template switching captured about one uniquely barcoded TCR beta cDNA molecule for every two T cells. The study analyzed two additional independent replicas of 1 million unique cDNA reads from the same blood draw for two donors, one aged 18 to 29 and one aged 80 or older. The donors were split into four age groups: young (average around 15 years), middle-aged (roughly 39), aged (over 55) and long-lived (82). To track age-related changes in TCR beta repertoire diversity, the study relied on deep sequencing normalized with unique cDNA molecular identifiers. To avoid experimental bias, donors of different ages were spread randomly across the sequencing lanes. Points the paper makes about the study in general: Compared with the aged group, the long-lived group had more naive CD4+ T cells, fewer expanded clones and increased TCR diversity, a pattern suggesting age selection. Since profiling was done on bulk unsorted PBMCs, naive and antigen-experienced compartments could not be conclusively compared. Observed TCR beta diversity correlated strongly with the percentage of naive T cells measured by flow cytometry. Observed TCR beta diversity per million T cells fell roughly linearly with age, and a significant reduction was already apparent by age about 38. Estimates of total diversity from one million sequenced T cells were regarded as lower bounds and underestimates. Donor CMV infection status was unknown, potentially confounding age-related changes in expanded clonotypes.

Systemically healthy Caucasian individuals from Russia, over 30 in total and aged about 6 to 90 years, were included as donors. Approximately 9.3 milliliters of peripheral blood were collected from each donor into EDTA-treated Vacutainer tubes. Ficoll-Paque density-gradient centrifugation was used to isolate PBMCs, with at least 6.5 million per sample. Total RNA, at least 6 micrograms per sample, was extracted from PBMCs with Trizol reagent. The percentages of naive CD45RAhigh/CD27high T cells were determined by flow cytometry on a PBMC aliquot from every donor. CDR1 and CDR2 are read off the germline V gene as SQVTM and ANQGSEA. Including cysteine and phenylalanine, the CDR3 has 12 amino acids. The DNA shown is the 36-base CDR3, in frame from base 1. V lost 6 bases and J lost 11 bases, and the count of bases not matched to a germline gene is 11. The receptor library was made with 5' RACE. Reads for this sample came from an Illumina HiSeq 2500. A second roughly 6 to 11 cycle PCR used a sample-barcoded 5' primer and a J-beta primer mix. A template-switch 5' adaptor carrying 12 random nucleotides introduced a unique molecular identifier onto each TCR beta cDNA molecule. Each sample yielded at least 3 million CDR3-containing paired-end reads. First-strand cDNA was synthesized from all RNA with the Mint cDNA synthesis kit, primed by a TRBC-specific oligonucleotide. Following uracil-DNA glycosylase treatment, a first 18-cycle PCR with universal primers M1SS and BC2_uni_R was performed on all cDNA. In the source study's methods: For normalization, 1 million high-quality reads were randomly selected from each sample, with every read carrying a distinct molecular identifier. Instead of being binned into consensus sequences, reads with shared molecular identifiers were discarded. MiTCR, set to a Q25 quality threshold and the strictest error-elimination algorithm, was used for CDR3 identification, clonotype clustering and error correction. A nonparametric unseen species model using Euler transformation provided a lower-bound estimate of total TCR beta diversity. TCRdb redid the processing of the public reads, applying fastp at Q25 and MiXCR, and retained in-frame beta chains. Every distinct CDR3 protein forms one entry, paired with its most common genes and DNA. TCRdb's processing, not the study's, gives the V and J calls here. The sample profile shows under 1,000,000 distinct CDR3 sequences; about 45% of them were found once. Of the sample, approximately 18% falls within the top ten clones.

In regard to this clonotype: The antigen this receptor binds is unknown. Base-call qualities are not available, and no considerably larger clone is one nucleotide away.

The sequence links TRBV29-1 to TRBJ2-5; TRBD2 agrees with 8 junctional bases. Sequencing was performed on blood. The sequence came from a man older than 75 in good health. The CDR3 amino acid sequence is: CSVTRDSGGQYF. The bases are TGCAGCGTGACCCGGGACTCGGGGGGGCAGTACTTC.